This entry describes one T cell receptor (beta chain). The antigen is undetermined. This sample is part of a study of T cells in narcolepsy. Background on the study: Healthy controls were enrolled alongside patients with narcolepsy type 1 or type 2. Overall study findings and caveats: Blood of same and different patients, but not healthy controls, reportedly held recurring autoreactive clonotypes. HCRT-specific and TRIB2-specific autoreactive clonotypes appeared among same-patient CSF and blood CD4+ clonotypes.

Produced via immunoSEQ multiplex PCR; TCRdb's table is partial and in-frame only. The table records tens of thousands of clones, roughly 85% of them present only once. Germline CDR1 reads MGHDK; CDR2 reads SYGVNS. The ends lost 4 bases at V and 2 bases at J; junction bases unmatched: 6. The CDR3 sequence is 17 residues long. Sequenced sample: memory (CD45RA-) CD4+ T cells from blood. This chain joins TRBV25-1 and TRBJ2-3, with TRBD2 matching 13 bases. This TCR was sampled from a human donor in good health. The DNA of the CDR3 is TGTGCCAGCAGTGGACTAGCGGGAGGCCGGGCCACAGATACGCAGTATTTT. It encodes CASSGLAGGRATDTQYF.